This T cell receptor beta chain was found in a study of T cells after yellow fever vaccination. At the level of the study: SMART-Seq v4 Ultra Low Input handled preparation of low-cell-number fractions.

5'RACE template switching generated TCR cDNA, adding a universal primer site and UMIs. Via MiXCR, TCRdb re-called the 5' RACE reads, giving one row per CDR3 protein. Of some 160,000 distinct CDR3 sequences detected, around 7% appear once; the ten largest clones hold over 2%. The length of the CDR3 is 10 residues. Trimming removed 6 bases at V and 4 bases at J, with 3 bases between. Looked up from germline, CDR1 is SQVTM and CDR2 is ANQGSEA. Broader study findings: Re-detected after boosting: most primary clones, more than 95% of CD4 and about 85% of CD8. Bulk-population clonotypes that are abundant could appear as contaminants in FACS-sorted repertoires.

Regarding this clonotype: Its antigen is not identified.

This clonotype originated in a man younger than 35 who received the YFV17D yellow fever vaccine. The gene calls are TRBV29-1 and TRBJ1-4; D uncertain. Sample: CD4+ T cells sorted from PBMCs, taken about 5 days after the first yellow fever vaccination. The CDR3 sequence is CSVVNEKLFF. CDR3 coding DNA: TGCAGCGTCGTTAATGAAAAACTGTTTTTT.